A selection of T cell receptor beta chains follows, all from one sample in a study of cytomegalovirus exposure and HLA in healthy donors. Generated by immunoSEQ multiplex PCR, the TCRdb table keeps only in-frame clones and is missing some. The profile shows about 120,000 clones, about three quarters of them singletons. Sequencing input: PBMCs. Receptors were obtained from a woman aged 35 to 49 in good health and CMV-seronegative. Each CDR3 is given with its conserved first and last residue. A D gene is named only where the DNA matches it firmly. Clone size is given for some rows only: seen once, a few or many times, or a class if the clone is expanded.

TRBV2	TRBD2	TRBJ2-7	NA	CASSERSGAYDEQYF	TGTGCCAGCAGTGAACGTAGCGGGGCTTATGACGAGCAGTACTTC
TRBV5-1	TRBD1	TRBJ1-1	NA	CASSRGTGDTEAFF	TGCGCCAGCAGCCGAGGGACAGGGGACACTGAAGCTTTCTTT
TRBV10-3	TRBD1	TRBJ1-5	NA	CAIRIGTGEPQHF	TGTGCCATCAGGATCGGGACAGGGGAGCCCCAGCATTTT
TRBV4-2	NA	TRBJ1-4	NA	CASSQVQGTTNEKLFF	TGTGCCAGCAGCCAAGTTCAGGGAACAACTAATGAAAAACTGTTTTTT
TRBV28	NA	TRBJ2-7	NA	CASSPVELEVYEQYF	TGTGCCAGCAGCCCTGTGGAGCTGGAGGTCTACGAGCAGTACTTC
TRBV7-8	NA	TRBJ2-3	NA	CASSLSDTQYF	TGTGCCAGCAGCTTGTCTGATACGCAGTATTTT
TRBV28	NA	TRBJ2-7	NA	CASNFPGGDVDEQYF	TGTGCCAGCAATTTCCCTGGGGGCGATGTCGACGAGCAGTACTTC
TRBV6-1	TRBD1	TRBJ2-7	few	CASSGTGGLEQYF	TGTGCCAGCAGTGGGACAGGGGGGCTCGAGCAGTACTTC
TRBV27	NA	TRBJ1-2	NA	CASREGGRGVRGYTF	TGTGCCAGCCGCGAAGGGGGACGGGGGGTGAGGGGCTACACCTTC
TRBV28	TRBD1	TRBJ1-5	few	CASKRGDRVSPQHF	TGTGCCAGCAAACGGGGGGACAGGGTTTCGCCCCAGCATTTT
TRBV4-2	TRBD1	TRBJ1-3	few	CASSQEDRDSGNTIYF	TGTGCCAGCAGCCAAGAGGACAGGGACTCTGGAAACACCATATATTTT
TRBV11-2	NA	TRBJ1-3	NA	CASSHRGARNTIYF	TGTGCCAGCAGCCACCGGGGGGCCCGAAACACCATATATTTT
TRBV19	NA	TRBJ2-7	NA	CASSKGTATYEQYF	TGTGCCAGTAGCAAAGGGACTGCAACCTACGAGCAGTACTTC
TRBV19	NA	TRBJ2-7	NA	CASSIWGDEQYF	TGTGCCAGTAGCATATGGGGAGACGAGCAGTACTTC
TRBV7-9	TRBD1	TRBJ1-1	NA	CASSLGLDRAPFF	TGTGCCAGCAGCTTAGGCTTAGACAGGGCTCCTTTCTTT
TRBV9	TRBD1	TRBJ2-4	few	CASSVRDRGWDIQYF	TGTGCCAGCAGCGTCAGGGACAGGGGATGGGACATTCAGTACTTC
TRBV7-9	NA	TRBJ1-2	few	CASSPRSGGYTF	TGTGCCAGCAGCCCGCGATCGGGTGGCTACACCTTC
TRBV5-4	TRBD1	TRBJ2-5	NA	CASSIGTGVQETQYF	TGTGCCAGCAGCATCGGGACAGGGGTGCAAGAGACCCAGTACTTC
TRBV5-1	NA	TRBJ1-4	NA	CASSLTEADF	TGCGCCAGCAGCTTAACCGAGGCGGATTTT
TRBV19	NA	TRBJ2-1	once	CASSLPDRGTRSYNEQFF	TGTGCCAGTAGTCTCCCGGATAGGGGCACAAGGTCCTACAATGAGCAGTTCTTC
TRBV19	TRBD1	TRBJ2-6	NA	CASRVQGALGANVLTF	TGTGCCAGTAGGGTACAGGGGGCGCTTGGGGCCAACGTCCTGACTTTC
TRBV2	NA	TRBJ2-3	NA	CASRSTTDTQYF	TGTGCCAGCAGGTCCACTACAGATACGCAGTATTTT
TRBV29-1	NA	TRBJ2-2	few	CSVRPGGDTGELFF	TGCAGCGTCAGACCGGGTGGAGACACCGGGGAGCTGTTTTTT
TRBV27	TRBD1	TRBJ2-7	NA	CASSTSQGAISYEQYF	TGTGCCAGCAGTACTTCACAGGGGGCAATCTCCTACGAGCAGTACTTC
TRBV10-3	NA	TRBJ1-1	NA	CAITREKDTEAFF	TGTGCCATCACCCGGGAGAAGGACACTGAAGCTTTCTTT
TRBV19	TRBD1	TRBJ2-7	NA	CASSVANDRGYEQYF	TGTGCCAGTAGTGTGGCAAACGACAGGGGTTACGAGCAGTACTTC
TRBV6-1	TRBD1	TRBJ1-4	NA	CASSEAGQGDEKLFF	TGTGCCAGCAGTGAAGCGGGACAGGGGGATGAAAAACTGTTTTTT
TRBV10-3	NA	TRBJ2-5	NA	CAISPGETQYF	TGTGCCATCAGCCCAGGGGAGACCCAGTACTTC
TRBV28	NA	TRBJ1-3	NA	CASSFLGNTIYF	TGTGCCAGCAGTTTTCTCGGAAACACCATATATTTT
TRBV14	NA	TRBJ2-3	NA	CASSRYRAGRRDTQYF	TGTGCCAGCAGCCGATACAGGGCCGGACGACGAGATACGCAGTATTTT
TRBV4-2	NA	TRBJ2-6	once	CASSQGLTGANGLTF	TGTGCCAGCAGCCAAGGGCTAACTGGGGCCAACGGCCTGACTTTC
TRBV5-6	NA	TRBJ2-3	NA	CASSLAGGLTPFGYF	TGTGCCAGCAGCTTGGCCGGAGGGCTTACCCCCTTCGGGTATTTT
TRBV5-1	NA	TRBJ1-2	NA	CASSLEPNYGYTF	TGCGCCAGCAGCTTGGAGCCTAACTATGGCTACACCTTC
TRBV28	NA	TRBJ1-1	NA	CASSLDLVEGGSSMFF	TGTGCCAGCAGTTTAGACCTCGTAGAGGGGGGGAGCAGCATGTTCTTT
TRBV5-1	NA	TRBJ1-4	NA	CASSLEQSNEKLFF	TGCGCCAGCAGCTTGGAACAGAGTAATGAAAAACTGTTTTTT
TRBV19	NA	TRBJ2-7	once	CASSIDSQQNYEQYF	TGTGCCAGTAGTATCGACAGTCAACAAAACTACGAGCAGTACTTC
TRBV2	NA	TRBJ2-7	NA	CASRESGLYEQYF	TGTGCCAGCAGGGAGTCAGGACTATACGAGCAGTACTTC
TRBV18	NA	TRBJ2-5	NA	CASSPNSGETQYF	TGTGCCAGCTCACCCAACTCGGGGGAGACCCAGTACTTC
TRBV11-2	NA	TRBJ2-2	NA	CASSLGRWAVTNTGELFF	TGTGCCAGCAGCTTAGGGAGGTGGGCGGTGACGAACACCGGGGAGCTGTTTTTT
TRBV5-1	TRBD2	TRBJ2-2	NA	CASRVAGENTGELFF	TGCGCCAGCCGGGTCGCGGGAGAAAACACCGGGGAGCTGTTTTTT
TRBV18	NA	TRBJ2-2	NA	CASSPLRSPNTGELFF	TGTGCCAGCTCACCACTGAGGTCCCCGAACACCGGGGAGCTGTTTTTT
TRBV6-1	TRBD1	TRBJ2-2	NA	CASSVQTGVPYGELFF	TGTGCCAGCAGTGTACAAACAGGGGTTCCGTACGGGGAGCTGTTTTTT
TRBV2	NA	TRBJ2-2	NA	CASSDGTGTGELFF	TGTGCCAGCAGTGACGGGACTGGGACCGGGGAGCTGTTTTTT
TRBV28	NA	TRBJ1-5	NA	CASSLSPFHRSMKFSPQHF	TGTGCCAGCAGCCTTTCACCATTTCACAGGTCTATGAAGTTTTCGCCCCAGCATTTT
TRBV7-2	TRBD1	TRBJ2-7	NA	CASSLINRGYEQYF	TGTGCCAGCAGCCTGATTAACAGGGGCTACGAGCAGTACTTC
TRBV29-1	NA	TRBJ2-7	NA	CSVTFDSYEQYF	TGCAGCGTCACTTTCGACAGTTACGAGCAGTACTTC
TRBV27	TRBD2	TRBJ2-3	NA	CASSPLAVADTQYF	TGTGCCAGCAGTCCACTAGCGGTCGCAGATACGCAGTATTTT
TRBV7-9	NA	TRBJ1-5	NA	CSSSRDSQPQHF	TGTTCCAGCAGCAGAGACAGCCAGCCCCAGCATTTT
TRBV5-4	NA	TRBJ2-7	NA	CASSSHGIAYEQYF	TGTGCCAGCAGCTCCCACGGTATTGCCTACGAGCAGTACTTC
TRBV19	TRBD2	TRBJ2-1	NA	CASSIVSGRTEQFF	TGTGCCAGTAGTATAGTTAGCGGGAGGACGGAACAGTTCTTC
TRBV9	NA	TRBJ2-1	NA	CASSAYGGDEQFF	TGTGCCAGCAGCGCCTATGGCGGGGATGAGCAGTTCTTC
TRBV5-1	TRBD1	TRBJ1-2	few	CASSSERQGWSYTF	TGCGCCAGCAGCTCCGAACGACAGGGCTGGAGCTACACCTTC
TRBV6-1	NA	TRBJ1-1	few	CASSENQVLTEAFF	TGTGCCAGCAGTGAAAACCAGGTTTTAACTGAAGCTTTCTTT
TRBV27	TRBD2	TRBJ2-1	NA	CASSERGSYNEQFF	TGTGCCAGCTCAGAGCGGGGCTCCTACAATGAGCAGTTCTTC
TRBV5-1	NA	TRBJ2-3	NA	CASSLAGGTDTQYF	TGCGCCAGCAGCTTGGCCGGGGGCACAGATACGCAGTATTTT